A selection of T cell receptor beta chains follows, all from one sample in a study of T cells after yellow fever vaccination. TCRdb ran MiXCR on the 5' RACE reads and lists one entry per CDR3 protein. Here the sample spans some 350,000 distinct CDR3 sequences, about 9.5% being singletons. The sample consisted of PBMCs, taken on the day of the first yellow fever vaccination. These receptors were obtained from a man between 18 and 35 years old who received the YFV17D yellow fever vaccine. CDR3s include the opening cysteine and the closing phenylalanine or tryptophan. A D gene is named only where the DNA matches it firmly. A clone size is listed for some rows: how often the clone was seen (once, few, many), or a class if it is expanded.

abundance: .
v_gene: TRBV19
len: 16
d_gene: .
j_gene: TRBJ1-1
CDR3nt: TGTGCCAGTAGCCCCATACAGGGCCGGATGAACACTGAAGCTTTCTTT
CDR3aa: CASSPIQGRMNTEAFF

abundance: few
v_gene: TRBV4-1
len: 16
d_gene: TRBD1
j_gene: TRBJ1-2
CDR3nt: TGCGCCAGCAGCCAGTCTTCCGGGACAGGGATCTATGGCTACACCTTC
CDR3aa: CASSQSSGTGIYGYTF

abundance: .
v_gene: TRBV7-9
len: 13
d_gene: .
j_gene: TRBJ2-1
CDR3nt: TGTGCCACCGGGACCACCTCTTACAATGAGCAGTTCTTC
CDR3aa: CATGTTSYNEQFF

abundance: few
v_gene: TRBV19
len: 14
d_gene: .
j_gene: TRBJ1-6
CDR3nt: TGTGCCAGTAGGCAGAGCTCCTATAATTCACCCCTCCACTTT
CDR3aa: CASRQSSYNSPLHF

abundance: many
v_gene: TRBV5-1
len: 15
d_gene: .
j_gene: TRBJ1-5
CDR3nt: TGCGCCAGCAGCCCTTCCCCAGGGGAGCATCAGCCCCAGCATTTT
CDR3aa: CASSPSPGEHQPQHF

abundance: few
v_gene: TRBV5-6
len: 14
d_gene: .
j_gene: TRBJ2-7
CDR3nt: TGTGCCAGCAGCGGGAAGGACTACTCCTACGAGCAGTACTTC
CDR3aa: CASSGKDYSYEQYF

abundance: many
v_gene: TRBV7-2
len: 15
d_gene: .
j_gene: TRBJ1-6
CDR3nt: TGTGCCAGCAGCTTAGGTCGAAGGCGTAATTCACCCCTCCACTTT
CDR3aa: CASSLGRRRNSPLHF

abundance: .
v_gene: TRBV4-1
len: 15
d_gene: TRBD2
j_gene: TRBJ2-4
CDR3nt: TGCGCCAGCAGCCGCCTAGCGGTAGCCAAAAACATTCAGTACTTC
CDR3aa: CASSRLAVAKNIQYF

abundance: .
v_gene: TRBV2
len: 14
d_gene: TRBD1
j_gene: TRBJ2-7
CDR3nt: TGTGCCAGCAGCGCCGGGACAGGGACTACGAAGCAGTACTTC
CDR3aa: CASSAGTGTTKQYF

abundance: many
v_gene: TRBV7-2
len: 14
d_gene: .
j_gene: TRBJ2-2
CDR3nt: TGTGCCAGCAGCTTGCACTCTGGGACCGGGGAGCTGTTTTTT
CDR3aa: CASSLHSGTGELFF

abundance: .
v_gene: TRBV5-1
len: 15
d_gene: .
j_gene: TRBJ2-5
CDR3nt: TGCGCCAGCATAGCAGCCGGAGGACAGCAAGAGACCCAGTACTTC
CDR3aa: CASIAAGGQQETQYF

abundance: .
v_gene: TRBV4-1
len: 15
d_gene: .
j_gene: TRBJ2-7
CDR3nt: TGCGCCAGCAGCCCAGAACAGGGGGGGGCCTACGAGCAGTACTTC
CDR3aa: CASSPEQGGAYEQYF

abundance: .
v_gene: TRBV5-6
len: 13
d_gene: .
j_gene: TRBJ2-7
CDR3nt: TGTGCCAGCAGCTTGGACAGAACCTACGAGCAGTACTTC
CDR3aa: CASSLDRTYEQYF

abundance: .
v_gene: TRBV7-9
len: 13
d_gene: .
j_gene: TRBJ2-5
CDR3nt: TGTGCCAGCAGCGCCCAACCTGGAGAGACCCAGTACTTC
CDR3aa: CASSAQPGETQYF

abundance: .
v_gene: TRBV15
len: 15
d_gene: .
j_gene: TRBJ1-2
CDR3nt: TGTGCCACCAGCAGAGAGGGGACCCACCGTAGCGGCTACACCTTC
CDR3aa: CATSREGTHRSGYTF

abundance: few
v_gene: TRBV6-2/TRBV6-3
len: 19
d_gene: .
j_gene: TRBJ1-5
CDR3nt: TGTGCCAGCAGTTACTCGAGGATCGCAGGGCGGCTTAGCAATCAGCCCCAGCATTTT
CDR3aa: CASSYSRIAGRLSNQPQHF

abundance: few
v_gene: TRBV6-2/TRBV6-3
len: 15
d_gene: TRBD1
j_gene: TRBJ1-1
CDR3nt: TGTGCCAGCAGCTGGGACAGATTTATTGGCACTGAAGCTTTCTTT
CDR3aa: CASSWDRFIGTEAFF

abundance: .
v_gene: TRBV6-5
len: 14
d_gene: .
j_gene: TRBJ2-7
CDR3nt: TGTGCCAGCAGTTACTCGGACAGAAACTACGAGCAGTACTTC
CDR3aa: CASSYSDRNYEQYF

abundance: few
v_gene: TRBV12-3/TRBV12-4
len: 13
d_gene: .
j_gene: TRBJ1-2
CDR3nt: TGTGCCAGCAGTTTAGAGGCTGATTATGGCTACACCTTC
CDR3aa: CASSLEADYGYTF

abundance: few
v_gene: TRBV4-3
len: 18
d_gene: .
j_gene: TRBJ1-6
CDR3nt: TGCGCCAGCAGCCAAGATCTAGTACCGAGCTCCTATAATTCACCCCTCCACTTT
CDR3aa: CASSQDLVPSSYNSPLHF

abundance: .
v_gene: TRBV13
len: 14
d_gene: .
j_gene: TRBJ2-1
CDR3nt: TGTGCCAGCAGCCGGGCGGGGGAAAGGGGGGAGCAGTTCTTC
CDR3aa: CASSRAGERGEQFF

abundance: many
v_gene: TRBV6-1
len: 12
d_gene: .
j_gene: TRBJ1-2
CDR3nt: TGTGCCAGCAGCGGACAGCTCTATGGCTACACCTTC
CDR3aa: CASSGQLYGYTF

abundance: .
v_gene: TRBV6-5
len: 13
d_gene: .
j_gene: TRBJ1-2
CDR3nt: TGTGCCAGCAGTTACTCGATGGGGGGGCGATTCCACTTC
CDR3aa: CASSYSMGGRFHF

abundance: many
v_gene: TRBV12-3/TRBV12-4
len: 14
d_gene: TRBD1
j_gene: TRBJ2-5
CDR3nt: TGTGCCAGCAGTACAGGACAGGGAGTAGAGACCCAGTACTTC
CDR3aa: CASSTGQGVETQYF

abundance: .
v_gene: TRBV27
len: 17
d_gene: TRBD1
j_gene: TRBJ1-5
CDR3nt: TGTGCCAGCAGTAGAAGGACAGGAGTATCCCTGGGGCAGCCCCAGCATTTT
CDR3aa: CASSRRTGVSLGQPQHF

abundance: many
v_gene: TRBV28
len: 17
d_gene: .
j_gene: TRBJ1-3
CDR3nt: TGTGCCAGCAGTCTCCATGGAGGGTCCTACTCTGGAAACACCATATATTTT
CDR3aa: CASSLHGGSYSGNTIYF

abundance: many
v_gene: TRBV20-1
len: 13
d_gene: .
j_gene: TRBJ1-2
CDR3nt: TGCAGTGCTCGGACTCCACTGGGAAATGGCTACACCTTC
CDR3aa: CSARTPLGNGYTF

abundance: many
v_gene: TRBV5-1
len: 13
d_gene: .
j_gene: TRBJ1-2
CDR3nt: TGCGCCAGCAGCCCCGAGGGGGGCTCGGGCTACACCTTC
CDR3aa: CASSPEGGSGYTF

abundance: .
v_gene: TRBV5-6
len: 15
d_gene: .
j_gene: TRBJ2-3
CDR3nt: TGTGCCAGCAGCTTTTTATCAGGGGCCTACGATACGCAGTATTTT
CDR3aa: CASSFLSGAYDTQYF

abundance: .
v_gene: TRBV29-1
len: 13
d_gene: .
j_gene: TRBJ1-1
CDR3nt: TGCAGCGTTGAACCAGACATGAACACTGAAGCTTTCTTT
CDR3aa: CSVEPDMNTEAFF

abundance: few
v_gene: TRBV12-3/TRBV12-4
len: 14
d_gene: .
j_gene: TRBJ1-4
CDR3nt: TGTGCCAGCAGTTTAGGTGACAGTAATGAAAAACTGTTTTTT
CDR3aa: CASSLGDSNEKLFF

abundance: many
v_gene: TRBV7-2
len: 16
d_gene: TRBD2
j_gene: TRBJ2-5
CDR3nt: TGTGCCAGCAGACAAACAAGCGGGGGGGCCTCAGAGACCCAGTACTTC
CDR3aa: CASRQTSGGASETQYF

abundance: few
v_gene: TRBV7-2
len: 15
d_gene: .
j_gene: TRBJ1-3
CDR3nt: TGTGCCAGCAGCTTAGACTCGACAGGTGGAAACACCATATATTTT
CDR3aa: CASSLDSTGGNTIYF

abundance: .
v_gene: TRBV7-9
len: 13
d_gene: .
j_gene: TRBJ1-2
CDR3nt: TGTGCCAGCAGAAGCGGGGCAGACTATGGCTACACCTTC
CDR3aa: CASRSGADYGYTF

abundance: few
v_gene: TRBV20-1
len: 15
d_gene: .
j_gene: TRBJ2-4
CDR3nt: TGCAGTGCTAGAGACGGGGGATTAGCCAAAAACATTCAGTACTTC
CDR3aa: CSARDGGLAKNIQYF

abundance: many
v_gene: TRBV5-1
len: 13
d_gene: .
j_gene: TRBJ1-1
CDR3nt: TGCGCCAGCAGCTTGGTTGTCGACTCTGAAGCTTTCTTT
CDR3aa: CASSLVVDSEAFF

abundance: few
v_gene: TRBV20-1
len: 14
d_gene: TRBD2
j_gene: TRBJ2-1
CDR3nt: TGCAGTGCTAATAGCGGGGGGCCATACAATGAGCAGTTCTTC
CDR3aa: CSANSGGPYNEQFF

abundance: many
v_gene: TRBV7-8
len: 16
d_gene: .
j_gene: TRBJ2-1
CDR3nt: TGTGCCAGCAGCCTAGACGGTTCTGGCTCCTACAATGAGCAGTTCTTC
CDR3aa: CASSLDGSGSYNEQFF

abundance: many
v_gene: TRBV12-3/TRBV12-4
len: 14
d_gene: .
j_gene: TRBJ2-2
CDR3nt: TGTGCCAGCAGTTTCCCCGGGAACACCGGGGAGCTGTTTTTT
CDR3aa: CASSFPGNTGELFF

abundance: .
v_gene: TRBV20-1
len: 19
d_gene: TRBD2
j_gene: TRBJ2-3
CDR3nt: TGCAGTGCTAGAGCCTCACGGGGGGGCATAGTCCCCAACACAGATACGCAGTATTTT
CDR3aa: CSARASRGGIVPNTDTQYF

abundance: few
v_gene: TRBV5-4
len: 16
d_gene: TRBD2
j_gene: TRBJ2-3
CDR3nt: TGTGCCAACGGGACTAGCGGGGGGGGTTCGACAGATACGCAGTATTTT
CDR3aa: CANGTSGGGSTDTQYF

abundance: few
v_gene: TRBV6-4
len: 13
d_gene: .
j_gene: TRBJ1-5
CDR3nt: TGTGCCAGCCCGTGGGGTTGCAATCAGCCCCAGCATTTT
CDR3aa: CASPWGCNQPQHF

abundance: many
v_gene: TRBV27
len: 17
d_gene: TRBD2
j_gene: TRBJ2-5
CDR3nt: TGTGCCAGCAGTGGAGGACTGACTAGCGGGGTCCAAGAGACCCAGTACTTC
CDR3aa: CASSGGLTSGVQETQYF

abundance: .
v_gene: TRBV21-1
len: 15
d_gene: .
j_gene: TRBJ1-1
CDR3nt: TGTGCCAGCAGCAAAGGCGTGGAAGGCAACACTGAAGCTTTCTTT
CDR3aa: CASSKGVEGNTEAFF

abundance: .
v_gene: TRBV5-1
len: 14
d_gene: .
j_gene: TRBJ2-3
CDR3nt: TGCGCCAGCAGCTTGCCAGGGGGCACAGATACGCAGTATTTT
CDR3aa: CASSLPGGTDTQYF

abundance: .
v_gene: TRBV7-2
len: 16
d_gene: .
j_gene: TRBJ2-3
CDR3nt: TGTGCCAGCAGCTTAAGGCGGGGCACCCCCACAGATACGCAGTATTTT
CDR3aa: CASSLRRGTPTDTQYF

abundance: .
v_gene: TRBV6-1
len: 14
d_gene: .
j_gene: TRBJ1-4
CDR3nt: TGTGCCAGCAGACCCGGGGATTTCTTTGAAAAACTGTTTTTT
CDR3aa: CASRPGDFFEKLFF

abundance: .
v_gene: TRBV16
len: 21
d_gene: .
j_gene: TRBJ2-7
CDR3nt: TGTGCCAGCAGCCCTGCTAACGTAGGGGTCAGGGGAGGCAGGGGCTCCTACGAGCAGTACTTC
CDR3aa: CASSPANVGVRGGRGSYEQYF

abundance: many
v_gene: TRBV6-1
len: 15
d_gene: .
j_gene: TRBJ2-7
CDR3nt: TGTGCCAGCAGTGAAGTGGCAAAAGGGCGCTACGAGCAGTACTTC
CDR3aa: CASSEVAKGRYEQYF

abundance: .
v_gene: TRBV6-4
len: 14
d_gene: .
j_gene: TRBJ1-1
CDR3nt: TGTGCCAGCAGTGATTCTGTAGGGACGGGACAAGCTTTCTTT
CDR3aa: CASSDSVGTGQAFF

abundance: .
v_gene: TRBV5-4
len: 15
d_gene: .
j_gene: TRBJ2-2
CDR3nt: TGTGCCAGCAGCTTGGCGGGGTTTGGAGGGATGGAGCTGTTTTTT
CDR3aa: CASSLAGFGGMELFF

abundance: .
v_gene: TRBV4-3
len: 14
d_gene: TRBD1
j_gene: TRBJ1-6
CDR3nt: TGCGCCAGCAGTTTTGGACAGGGTGATTCACCCCTCCACTTT
CDR3aa: CASSFGQGDSPLHF